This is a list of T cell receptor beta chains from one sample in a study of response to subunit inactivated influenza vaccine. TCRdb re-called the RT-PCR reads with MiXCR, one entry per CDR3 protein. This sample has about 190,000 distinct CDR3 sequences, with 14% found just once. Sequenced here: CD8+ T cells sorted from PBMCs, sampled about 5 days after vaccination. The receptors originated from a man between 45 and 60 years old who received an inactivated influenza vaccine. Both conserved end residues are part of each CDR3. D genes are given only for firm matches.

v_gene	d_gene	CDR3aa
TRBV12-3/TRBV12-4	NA	CASRGLQETQYF
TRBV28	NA	CASSTLTGEDYNEQFF
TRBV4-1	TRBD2	CASSQRSGGAYEQYF
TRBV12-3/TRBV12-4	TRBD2	CASRQSGSIHEQYF
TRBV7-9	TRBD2	CASSLNSGGSDEQFF
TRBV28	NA	CASTHSFYNEQFF
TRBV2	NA	CASNPGGGSYEQYF
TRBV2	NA	CASGGLGTEAFF
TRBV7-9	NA	CASSRGLDQPQHF
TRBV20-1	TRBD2	CSARAGLGSYEQYF
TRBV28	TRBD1	CASSSIGTGVSYEQYF
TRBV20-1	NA	CSAPEWQGTHEQYF
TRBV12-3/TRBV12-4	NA	CASSLYGENQPQHF
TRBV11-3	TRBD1	CASSSSGTGYEQYF
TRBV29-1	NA	CSRVNTEAFF
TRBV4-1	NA	CASSQQRNRYTDTQYF
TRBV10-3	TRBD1	CAISEELGTAYEQYF
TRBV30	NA	CAWSPWGDEQFF
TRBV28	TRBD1	CASSLLATGALSYEQYF
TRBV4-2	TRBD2	CASSESGLAKGGELFF
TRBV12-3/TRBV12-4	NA	CASSVDGPSGRGERYTF
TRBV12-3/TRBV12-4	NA	CASSASRSSYNEQFF
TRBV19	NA	CASSIQGSYEQYF
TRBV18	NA	CASSPPGEEQYF
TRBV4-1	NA	CASSQWIGTDTQYF
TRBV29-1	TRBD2	CSVEYRLAGGPYEQFF
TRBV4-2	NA	CASSQERVGAAYEQYF
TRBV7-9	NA	CASSQVLWETQYF
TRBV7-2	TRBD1	CASGQGITEAFF
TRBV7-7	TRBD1	CASSPDRGRANEQFF
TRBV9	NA	CASSGSWGSTYNSPLHF
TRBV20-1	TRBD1	CSASTRGPYEQYF
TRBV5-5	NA	CASSLVVGALGAFF
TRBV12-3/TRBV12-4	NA	CASSPETVLSGNTIYF
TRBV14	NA	CASSQDYPGQSSYEQYF
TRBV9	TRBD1	CASSDPRDRGSYEQYF